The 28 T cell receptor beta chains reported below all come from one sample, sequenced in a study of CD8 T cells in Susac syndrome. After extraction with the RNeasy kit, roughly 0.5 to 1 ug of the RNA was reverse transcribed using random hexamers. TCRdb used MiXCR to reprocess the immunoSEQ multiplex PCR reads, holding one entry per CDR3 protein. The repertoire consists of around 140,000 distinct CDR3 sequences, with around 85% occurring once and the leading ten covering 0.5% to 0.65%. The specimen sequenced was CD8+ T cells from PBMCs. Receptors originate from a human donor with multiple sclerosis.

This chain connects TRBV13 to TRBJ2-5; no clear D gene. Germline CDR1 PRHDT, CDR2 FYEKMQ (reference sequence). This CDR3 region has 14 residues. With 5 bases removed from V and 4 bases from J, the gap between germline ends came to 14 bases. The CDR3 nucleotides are TGTGCCAGCAGCGCTCGGGTCGAGGTAGAGACCCAGTACTTC. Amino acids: CASSARVEVETQYF.

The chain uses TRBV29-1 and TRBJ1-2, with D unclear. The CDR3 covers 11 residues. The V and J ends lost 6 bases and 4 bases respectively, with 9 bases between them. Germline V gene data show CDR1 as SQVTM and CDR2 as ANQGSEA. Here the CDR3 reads CSVLDGYGYTF. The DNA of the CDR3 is TGCAGCGTCCTGGACGGCTATGGCTACACCTTC.

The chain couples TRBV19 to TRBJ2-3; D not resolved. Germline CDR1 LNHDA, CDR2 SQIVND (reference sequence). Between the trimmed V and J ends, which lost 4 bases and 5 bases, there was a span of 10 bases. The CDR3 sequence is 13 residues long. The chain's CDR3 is CASSTDVKDTQYF. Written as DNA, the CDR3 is TGTGCCAGTAGTACAGACGTAAAAGATACGCAGTATTTT.

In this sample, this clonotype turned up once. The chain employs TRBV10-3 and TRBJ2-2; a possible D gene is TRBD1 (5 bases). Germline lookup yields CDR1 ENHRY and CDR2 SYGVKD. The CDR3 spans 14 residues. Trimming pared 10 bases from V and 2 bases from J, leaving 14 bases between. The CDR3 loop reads CATSPTGNTGELFF. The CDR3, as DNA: TGTGCCACCTCACCAACAGGCAACACCGGGGAGCTGTTTTTT.

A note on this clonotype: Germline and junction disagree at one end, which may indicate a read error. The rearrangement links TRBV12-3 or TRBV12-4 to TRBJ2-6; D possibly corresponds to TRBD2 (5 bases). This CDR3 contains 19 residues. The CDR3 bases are TGTGCCAGCAGTTTACCGGAGGTGGCAGCAGCCTCTGGGACCAACGTCCTGACTTTC. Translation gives CASSLPEVAAASGTNVLTF.

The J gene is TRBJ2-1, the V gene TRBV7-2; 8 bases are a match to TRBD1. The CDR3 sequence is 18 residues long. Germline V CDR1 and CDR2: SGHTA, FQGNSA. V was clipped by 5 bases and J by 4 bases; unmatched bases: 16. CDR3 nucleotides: TGTGCCAGCAGCACGGAAACATTTAGGACAGGGTTTTACAATGAGCAGTTCTTC. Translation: CASSTETFRTGFYNEQFF.

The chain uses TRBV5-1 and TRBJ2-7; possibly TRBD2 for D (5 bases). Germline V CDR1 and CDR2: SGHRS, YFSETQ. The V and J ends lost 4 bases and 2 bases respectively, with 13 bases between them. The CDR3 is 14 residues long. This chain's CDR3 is CASSLWTEAYEQYF. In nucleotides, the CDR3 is TGCGCCAGCAGCCTCTGGACGGAGGCCTACGAGCAGTACTTC.

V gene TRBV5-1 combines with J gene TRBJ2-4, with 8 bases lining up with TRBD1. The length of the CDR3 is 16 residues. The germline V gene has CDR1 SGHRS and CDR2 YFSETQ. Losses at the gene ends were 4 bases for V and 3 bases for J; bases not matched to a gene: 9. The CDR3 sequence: CASSPDRDVGKNIQYF. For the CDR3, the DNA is TGCGCCAGCAGCCCGGACAGGGACGTGGGCAAAAACATTCAGTACTTC.

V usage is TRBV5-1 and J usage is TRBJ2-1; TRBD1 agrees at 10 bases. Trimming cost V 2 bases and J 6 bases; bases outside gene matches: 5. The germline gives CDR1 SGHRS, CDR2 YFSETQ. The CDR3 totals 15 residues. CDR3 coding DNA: TGCGCCAGCAGCTTCCGCCGGGACAGGGGCAATGAGCAGTTCTTC. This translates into CASSFRRDRGNEQFF.

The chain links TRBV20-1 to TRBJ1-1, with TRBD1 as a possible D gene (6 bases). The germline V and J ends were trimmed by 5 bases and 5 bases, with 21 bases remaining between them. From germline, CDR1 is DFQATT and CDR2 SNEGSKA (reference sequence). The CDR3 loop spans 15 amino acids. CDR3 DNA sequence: TGCAGTGCTGGTGGGAGAGGGGGGGGATGGACTGAAGCTTTCTTT. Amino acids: CSAGGRGGGWTEAFF.

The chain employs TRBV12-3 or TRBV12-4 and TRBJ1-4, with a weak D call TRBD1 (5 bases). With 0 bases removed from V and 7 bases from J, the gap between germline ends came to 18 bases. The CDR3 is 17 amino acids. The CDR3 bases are TGTGCCAGCAGTTTAGCCGGGGCTACCGGGCTATTTGAAAAACTGTTTTTT. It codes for CASSLAGATGLFEKLFF.

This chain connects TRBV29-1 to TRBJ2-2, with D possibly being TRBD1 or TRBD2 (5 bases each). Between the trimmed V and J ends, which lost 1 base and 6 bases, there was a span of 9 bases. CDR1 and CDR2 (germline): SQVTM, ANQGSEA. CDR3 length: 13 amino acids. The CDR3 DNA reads TGCAGCGTTGAAGGGGGACGACCCGGGGAGCTGTTTTTT. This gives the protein CSVEGGRPGELFF.

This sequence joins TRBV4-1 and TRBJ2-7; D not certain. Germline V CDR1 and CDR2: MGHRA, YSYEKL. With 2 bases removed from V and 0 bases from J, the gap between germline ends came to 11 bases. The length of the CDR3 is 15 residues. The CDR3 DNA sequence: TGCGCCAGCAGCCAATTCGACACGAGCTCCTACGAGCAGTACTTC. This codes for CASSQFDTSSYEQYF.

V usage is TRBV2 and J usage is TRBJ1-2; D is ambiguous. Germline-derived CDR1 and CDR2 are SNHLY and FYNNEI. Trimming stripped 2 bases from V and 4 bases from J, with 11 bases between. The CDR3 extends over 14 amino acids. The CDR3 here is CASSETGGIYGYTF. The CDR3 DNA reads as TGTGCCAGCAGTGAAACTGGCGGGATCTATGGCTACACCTTC.

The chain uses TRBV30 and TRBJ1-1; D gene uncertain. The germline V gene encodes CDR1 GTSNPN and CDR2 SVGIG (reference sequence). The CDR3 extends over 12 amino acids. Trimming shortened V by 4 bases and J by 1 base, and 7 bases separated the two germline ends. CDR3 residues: CAWIGRNTEAFF. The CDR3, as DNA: TGTGCCTGGATTGGGAGGAACACTGAAGCTTTCTTT.

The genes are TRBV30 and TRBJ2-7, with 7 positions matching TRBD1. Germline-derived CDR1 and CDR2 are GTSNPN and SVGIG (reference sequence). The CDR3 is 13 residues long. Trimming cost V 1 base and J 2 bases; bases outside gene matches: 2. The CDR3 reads CAWSEGAAYEQYF. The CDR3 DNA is TGTGCCTGGAGTGAGGGGGCGGCCTACGAGCAGTACTTC.

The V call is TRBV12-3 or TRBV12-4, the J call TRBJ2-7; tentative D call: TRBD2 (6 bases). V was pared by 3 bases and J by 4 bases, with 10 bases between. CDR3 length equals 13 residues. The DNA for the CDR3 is TGTGCCAGCAGTTTCGGGAGTGGGTACGAGCAGTACGTC. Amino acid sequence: CASSFGSGYEQYV.

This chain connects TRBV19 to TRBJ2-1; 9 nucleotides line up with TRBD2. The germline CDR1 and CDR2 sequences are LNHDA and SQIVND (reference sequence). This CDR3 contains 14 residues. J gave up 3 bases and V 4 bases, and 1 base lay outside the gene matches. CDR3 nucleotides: TGTGCCAGTAGTAATAGCGGGAGCTACAATGAGCAGTTCTTC. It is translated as CASSNSGSYNEQFF.

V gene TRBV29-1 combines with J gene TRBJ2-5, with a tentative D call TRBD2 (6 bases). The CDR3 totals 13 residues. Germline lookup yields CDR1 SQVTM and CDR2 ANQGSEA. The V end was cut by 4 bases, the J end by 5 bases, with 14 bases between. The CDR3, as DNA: TGCAGCGTTGGGCGGGGCATCAGGGAGACCCAGTACTTC. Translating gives CSVGRGIRETQYF.

The CDR3 is CAWVGGSYNEQFF. The DNA of the CDR3 is TGTGCCTGGGTCGGCGGCTCCTACAATGAGCAGTTCTTC. The chain is built from TRBV30 and TRBJ2-1; D gene ambiguous. Trimming took 5 bases from V and 0 from J, leaving 8 bases between them. CDR3 length: 13 residues. The germline gives CDR1 GTSNPN, CDR2 SVGIG (reference sequence).

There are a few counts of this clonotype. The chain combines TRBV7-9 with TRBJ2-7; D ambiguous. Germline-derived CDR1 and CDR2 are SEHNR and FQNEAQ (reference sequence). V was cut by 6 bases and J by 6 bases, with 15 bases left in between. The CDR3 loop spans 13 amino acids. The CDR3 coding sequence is TGTGCCAGCAGACCCGGCGAAACAGTCGAGCAGTACTTC. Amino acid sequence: CASRPGETVEQYF.

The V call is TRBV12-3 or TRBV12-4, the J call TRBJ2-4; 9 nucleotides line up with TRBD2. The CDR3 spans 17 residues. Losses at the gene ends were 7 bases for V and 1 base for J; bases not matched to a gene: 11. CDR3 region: CASTPTPTSGAKNIQYF. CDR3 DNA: TGTGCCAGCACCCCGACACCGACTAGCGGCGCCAAAAACATTCAGTACTTC.

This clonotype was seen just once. The CDR3 nucleotides are TGTGCCAGCAGCCCAGACCTTTTTGAGACCCAGTACTTC. Residues: CASSPDLFETQYF. The chain uses TRBV3-1 and TRBJ2-5; D is ambiguous. V dropped 4 bases and J dropped 5 bases, with 11 bases sitting between them. The CDR3 contains 13 residues. Germline CDR1 LGHDT, CDR2 YNNKEL (reference sequence).

CDR3 in DNA: TGTGCCAGCAGTAAAAGGTGGCGCATTAGCACAGATACGCAGTATTTT. Its protein is CASSKRWRISTDTQYF. The genes are TRBV21-1 and TRBJ2-3; TRBD1, the table's D call, lacks a check against the DNA. TRBV21-1 is an annotated pseudogene. CDR3 length: 16 residues.

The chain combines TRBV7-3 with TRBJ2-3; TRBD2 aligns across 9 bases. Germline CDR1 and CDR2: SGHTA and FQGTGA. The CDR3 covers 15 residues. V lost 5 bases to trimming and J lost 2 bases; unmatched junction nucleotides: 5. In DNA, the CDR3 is TGTGCCAGCAGCCATAGCGGGAGACCCACAGATACGCAGTATTTT. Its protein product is CASSHSGRPTDTQYF. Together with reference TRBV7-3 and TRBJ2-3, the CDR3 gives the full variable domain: GAGVSQTPSNKVTEKGKYVELRCDPISGHTALYWYRQSLGQGPEFLIYFQGTGAADDSGLPNDRFFAVRPEGSVSTLKIQRTERGDSAVYLCASSHSGRPTDTQYFGPGTRLTVL.

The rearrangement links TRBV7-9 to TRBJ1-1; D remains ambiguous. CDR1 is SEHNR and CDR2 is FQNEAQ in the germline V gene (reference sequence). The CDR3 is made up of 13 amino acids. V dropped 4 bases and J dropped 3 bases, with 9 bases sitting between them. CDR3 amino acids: CASSSPRDTEAFF. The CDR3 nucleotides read TGTGCCAGCAGCTCACCGCGGGACACTGAAGCTTTCTTT.

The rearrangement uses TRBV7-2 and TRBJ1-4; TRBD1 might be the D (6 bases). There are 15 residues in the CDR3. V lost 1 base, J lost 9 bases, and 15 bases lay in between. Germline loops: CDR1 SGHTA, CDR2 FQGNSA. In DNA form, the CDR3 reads TGTGCCAGCAGCTTAGTTGAAGGACAGCTCCAAAAACTGTTTTTT. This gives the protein CASSLVEGQLQKLFF. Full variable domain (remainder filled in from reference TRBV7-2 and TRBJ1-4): GAGVSQSPSNKVTEKGKDVELRCDPISGHTALYWYRQSLGQGLEFLIYFQGNSAPDKSGLPSDRFSAERTGGSVSTLTIQRTQQEDSAVYLCASSLVEGQLQKLFFGSGTQLSVL.

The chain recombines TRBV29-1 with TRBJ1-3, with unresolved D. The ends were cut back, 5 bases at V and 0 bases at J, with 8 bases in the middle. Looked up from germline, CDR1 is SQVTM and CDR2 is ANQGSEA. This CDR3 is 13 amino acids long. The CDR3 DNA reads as TGCAGCGTTCCCGACCCCTCTGGAAACACCATATATTTT. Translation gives CSVPDPSGNTIYF.